These 20 T cell receptor beta chains were sequenced from one sample in a study of blood T cells in healthy people across ages. Alongside a J-beta primer mix, a sample-barcoded 5' primer served in a second PCR lasting about 7 to 11 cycles. MiXCR, applied by TCRdb to the 5' RACE reads, yields one record per CDR3 protein. Here the sample spans approximately 800,000 distinct CDR3 sequences, 20% to 25% being singletons. These records were also assigned to another study, of T cells of mothers and their children.

The material sequenced was blood. All receptors come from a boy aged 5-17 years in good health.

This clonotype occurred a few times. The chain joins TRBV29-1 to TRBJ2-5; unclear D gene. Germline assignment: CDR1 SQVTM and CDR2 ANQGSEA. Trimming stripped 4 bases from V and 4 bases from J, with 10 bases between. CDR3 length: 12 amino acids. CDR3 in DNA: TGCAGCGTTGCGATGTCCCCAGAGACCCAGTACTTC. It specifies CSVAMSPETQYF.

This clonotype was detected a few times. This sequence joins TRBV5-6 and TRBJ2-5, with 7 positions matching TRBD1. The CDR3 is made up of 15 amino acids. CDR1 is SGHDT, CDR2 YYEEEE, per germline. V was clipped by 0 bases and J by 3 bases; unmatched bases: 5. For the CDR3, the DNA is TGTGCCAGCAGCTTGGAAACCGACAGGGAAGAGACCCAGTACTTC. Translated: CASSLETDREETQYF.

This clonotype appeared a few times. The V and J genes are TRBV7-9 and TRBJ2-1; 9 bases match TRBD1. V lost 3 bases to trimming and J lost 2 bases; unmatched junction nucleotides: 5. The CDR3 has 16 residues. The V gene's germline CDR1 is SEHNR and CDR2 FQNEAQ (reference sequence). The CDR3 DNA reads as TGTGCCAGCAGCTTTCTGGGACAGGGTCCCTACAATGAGCAGTTCTTC. It translates to CASSFLGQGPYNEQFF.

The V gene is TRBV6-1, the J gene TRBJ1-2; D may be TRBD1 (6 bases). V was clipped by 2 bases and J by 4 bases, with 17 bases between them. Per the germline V gene, CDR1 is MNHNS and CDR2 is SASEGT. The CDR3 contains 16 residues. The CDR3 bases are TGTGCCAGCAGTGAACCGGGACATTTGATGAGCTATGGCTACACCTTC. It specifies CASSEPGHLMSYGYTF.

Ten or more counts support this clonotype. The DNA for the CDR3 is TGTGCCAGCAGTTTAAGGGACACCTCCTACGAGCAGTACTTC. It is translated as CASSLRDTSYEQYF. This sequence joins TRBV5-5 and TRBJ2-7; D perhaps matches TRBD1 (6 bases). The CDR3 consists of 14 residues. Germline V gives CDR1 SGHKS, CDR2 YYEKEE (reference sequence). The V and J ends lost 5 bases and 0 bases respectively, with 12 bases between them.

The chain is built from TRBV12-3 or TRBV12-4 and TRBJ2-3, with 8 bases that match TRBD1. With V trimmed by 7 bases and J by 1 base, 4 bases remained unmatched. The CDR3 is 14 amino acids. For the CDR3, the DNA is TGTGCCAGCACCACAGGGGGTGGCACAGATACGCAGTATTTT. As protein: CASTTGGGTDTQYF.

The chain carries TRBV28 and TRBJ2-4; 11 bases are shared with TRBD2. Germline CDR1 is MDHEN and CDR2 is SYDVKM. J was trimmed by 2 bases and V by 7 bases; bases with no gene match: 13. CDR3 size: 18 residues. CDR3 residues: CASTPNSGRAWTKNIQYF. Here the CDR3 DNA reads TGTGCCAGCACCCCAAATAGCGGGAGGGCCTGGACCAAAAACATTCAGTACTTC.

The chain has TRBV18 and TRBJ1-2; D gene ambiguous. The CDR3 loop spans 15 amino acids. The ends were cut back, 6 bases at V and 5 bases at J, with 19 bases in the middle. Germline CDR1 KGHSH, CDR2 LQKENI. This CDR3 is CASSPSIDGLYGYTF. CDR3 DNA sequence: TGTGCCAGCTCCCCATCTATAGACGGATTGTATGGCTACACCTTC.

The chain has TRBV11-2 and TRBJ1-1; 7 bases are a match to TRBD1. Per germline, CDR1 SGHAT and CDR2 FQNNGV. This CDR3 comprises 20 residues. V lost 5 bases, J lost 0 bases, and 21 bases stayed unmatched. The CDR3 loop is CASSLTRGAWDRLMNTEAFF. The CDR3 coding sequence is TGTGCCAGCAGCCTTACTAGGGGAGCTTGGGACAGACTCATGAACACTGAAGCTTTCTTT.

This clonotype was observed a few times. The chain couples TRBV29-1 to TRBJ2-5, with TRBD2 matching 12 bases. Germline CDR1 SQVTM, CDR2 ANQGSEA. This CDR3 contains 16 residues. Germline trimming cut 0 bases from V and 2 bases from J; bases unmatched to any gene: 4. The CDR3 DNA follows: TGCAGCGTTGAAGATGGACTAGCGGGGCCTCAAGAGACCCAGTACTTC. Translation gives CSVEDGLAGPQETQYF.

The chain employs TRBV20-1 and TRBJ2-7; unclear D gene. The CDR3 covers 13 residues. CDR1 DFQATT and CDR2 SNEGSKA come from the germline V gene (reference sequence). V lost 3 bases and J 5 bases, leaving 14 bases between the germline ends. Here the CDR3 reads CSASRLGPDEQYF. CDR3 DNA: TGCAGTGCTAGTCGGTTAGGCCCGGACGAGCAGTACTTC.

V gene TRBV4-1 combines with J gene TRBJ1-3, with D possibly being TRBD1 (5 bases). V was cut by 0 bases and J by 0 bases, with 9 bases left in between. CDR1 and CDR2 (germline): MGHRA, YSYEKL. This CDR3 comprises 16 residues. CDR3 protein: CASSQDRRVSGNTIYF. The CDR3 DNA reads TGCGCCAGCAGCCAAGATCGCAGGGTCTCTGGAAACACCATATATTTT.

This sequence joins TRBV3-1 and TRBJ2-7, with D unclear. V was shortened by 4 bases and J by 4 bases, with 17 bases between the two germline ends. This CDR3 is 15 amino acids long. Germline lookup yields CDR1 LGHDT and CDR2 YNNKEL (reference sequence). The CDR3, as DNA: TGTGCCAGCAGCCGAACCGACAACCCCGGATACGAGCAGTACTTC. Amino acids: CASSRTDNPGYEQYF.

This clonotype was picked up a small number of times. This chain joins TRBV27 and TRBJ2-7; D might be TRBD2 (6 bases). Germline lookup yields CDR1 MNHEY and CDR2 SMNVEV (reference sequence). V lost 4 bases and J lost 7, with 20 bases in between. CDR3 length: 15 amino acids. This CDR3 reads CASSWRRGTLQEQYF. For the CDR3, the DNA is TGTGCCAGCAGTTGGAGGAGGGGAACACTACAGGAGCAGTACTTC.

This clonotype came up a few times. One junction end disagrees with the germline gene, perhaps due to a read error. The chain carries TRBV29-1 and TRBJ2-5; tentative D call: TRBD2 (7 bases). The germline gives CDR1 SQVTM, CDR2 ANQGSEA. This CDR3 has 13 amino acids. CDR3 region: CSVDIGGPGTQYF. The DNA for the CDR3 is TGCAGTGTTGATATCGGGGGGCCGGGGACCCAGTACTTC.

The table lists this clonotype with a few counts. The V and J genes are TRBV6-2 or TRBV6-3 and TRBJ2-2; 12 bases align to TRBD2. Germline V gene lookup returns CDR1 MNHEY and CDR2 SVGEGT. CDR3 length: 16 amino acids. V was clipped by 2 bases and J by 3 bases; unmatched bases: 1. The CDR3 protein is CASSYRLAGDTGELFF. In nucleotides, the CDR3 is TGTGCCAGCAGTTACCGACTAGCGGGAGACACCGGGGAGCTGTTTTTT.

The V call is TRBV5-1, the J call TRBJ2-3; D is possibly TRBD2 (5 bases). Germline assignment: CDR1 SGHRS and CDR2 YFSETQ. V lost 0 bases and J lost 4, with 15 bases in between. The length of the CDR3 is 16 residues. CDR3 DNA: TGCGCCAGCAGCTTGGTTTTGGGGAGAGCGGCAGATACGCAGTATTTT. Translation gives CASSLVLGRAADTQYF.

This clonotype was counted only a few times. The junction differs from germline at one of its ends, possibly a read error. The chain has TRBV7-9 and TRBJ2-7; maybe TRBD1 (5 bases). The CDR3 is made up of 13 amino acids. Germline V gene lookup returns CDR1 SEHNR and CDR2 FQNEAQ (reference sequence). Here the CDR3 reads CACSFDSSYEQYF. As DNA, the CDR3 is TGTGCCTGCAGCTTCGACAGCTCCTACGAGCAGTACTTC.

The rearrangement uses TRBV12-3 or TRBV12-4 and TRBJ2-7, with 11 bases matching TRBD1. The CDR3 is 15 residues long. V trimming: 6 bases; J trimming: 6 bases; junction bases outside the gene matches: 10. CDR3 sequence reads: CASRPRPGQGGEQYF. CDR3 nucleotides: TGTGCCAGCAGACCTCGACCGGGACAGGGGGGCGAGCAGTACTTC.

The rearrangement joins TRBV7-9 to TRBJ2-1; D gene unclear. CDR1 and CDR2 from the germline V gene are SEHNR and FQNEAQ (reference sequence). This CDR3 spans 14 amino acids. V lost 2 bases to trimming and J lost 7 bases, with 12 bases between them. The CDR3 loop reads CASSLNEMGNEQFF. DNA for the CDR3: TGTGCCAGCAGCTTAAATGAGATGGGTAATGAGCAGTTCTTC.